This record covers a single T cell receptor beta chain. The antigen is undetermined. The germline V and J ends were trimmed by 3 bases and 0 bases, with 12 bases remaining between them. The CDR3 covers 16 residues. CDR1 and CDR2 (germline): SGHVS, FNYEAQ. The table came from immunoSEQ multiplex PCR; TCRdb's copy has only in-frame clones and leaves some out. The sample comprises about 160,000 clones, 90% to 95% of which are singletons, and approximately 1% rests with the top ten. These data originate in a study of T cell responses to AZD1222 COVID-19 vaccine. About the research overall: Doses given second, at about 4 or about 12 weeks, were pooled. Study results and caveats: Repertoires in all cases were sampled only once the peak T cell response had passed.

The sequence came from an adult in good health. Here the sequenced sample was peripheral blood, taken on day 0 of AZD1222 vaccination. This rearrangement joins TRBV7-6 to TRBJ1-3; D possibly corresponds to TRBD1 (6 bases). The CDR3 DNA reads TGTGCCAGCAGCTTGGACAGTCCCCACTCTGGAAACACCATATATTTT. Protein product: CASSLDSPHSGNTIYF.